Listed here are 30 T cell receptor beta chains from one sample, sequenced in a study of blood T cell repertoires in COVID-19. Sequencing used immunoSEQ multiplex PCR; TCRdb keeps in-frame clones, though not all of them. The repertoire holds a few hundred thousand clones, with approximately 91% as singletons. The sample taken for sequencing was PBMCs or T cells enriched from blood (not recorded which). The receptors stem from a woman younger than 45 who had recovered from COVID-19.

The chain carries TRBV5-1 and TRBJ2-7, with D possibly TRBD1 on 5 matching bases. The V gene's germline CDR1 is SGHRS and CDR2 YFSETQ. V lost 3 bases and J lost 7, with 11 bases in between. The CDR3 sequence is 12 residues long. The CDR3 coding sequence is TGCGCCAGCAGCTCGACAGACGGGGAGCAGTACTTC. It encodes CASSSTDGEQYF.

The V gene is TRBV6-2 or TRBV6-3, the J gene TRBJ1-5, with D perhaps TRBD1 (5 bases). The CDR3 is 16 amino acids. CDR1 is MNHEY, CDR2 SVGEGT, per germline. V lost 6 bases and J 7 bases, leaving 22 bases between the germline ends. Here the CDR3 DNA reads TGTGCCAGCAGCAGTTTTATCCAGGGCGGGGGACAGCCCCAGCATTTT. It is translated as CASSSFIQGGGQPQHF.

The chain is built from TRBV10-3 and TRBJ2-7; the match to TRBD2 covers 11 bases. Germline trimming cut 8 bases from V and 0 bases from J; bases unmatched to any gene: 15. CDR1 ENHRY and CDR2 SYGVKD come from the germline V gene. The CDR3 contains 18 residues. The DNA of the CDR3 is TGTGCCATCCCACCCGGGGAACTAGCGGGAGACAACTCCTACGAGCAGTACTTC. This encodes CAIPPGELAGDNSYEQYF.

The V call is TRBV27, the J call TRBJ1-3; D unresolved. Germline V gene data show CDR1 as MNHEY and CDR2 as SMNVEV (reference sequence). CDR3 length: 15 amino acids. Between the trimmed V and J ends, which lost 2 bases and 0 bases, there was a span of 8 bases. CDR3 in DNA: TGTGCCAGCAGTTTAAGTTTTAGCTCTGGAAACACCATATATTTT. This translates into CASSLSFSSGNTIYF.

Note on this clone: The limits of the CDR3 on the DNA are not certain, so only TCRdb's listed CDR3 is given. The CDR3 spells CASSKVTIWGRGSNQPQHF. V is TRBV21-1 and J is TRBJ1-5; the table's D call TRBD1 went unverified against the DNA. TRBV21-1 is a documented pseudogene. The CDR3 is made up of 19 amino acids, end residues included.

This clone showed up just a few times. The J gene is TRBJ1-4, the V gene TRBV9; D might be TRBD1 (6 bases). The CDR3 consists of 17 residues. V was trimmed by 3 bases and J by 1 base, leaving 16 bases between them. Germline CDR1 and CDR2: SGDLS and YYNGEE. CDR3 amino acids: CASSAGGARGTNEKLFF. Here the CDR3 DNA reads TGTGCCAGCAGCGCCGGGGGGGCGAGGGGAACTAATGAAAAACTGTTTTTT.

This chain links TRBV30 with TRBJ1-5; no definite D call. This CDR3 comprises 13 residues. In germline, CDR1 is GTSNPN, CDR2 SVGIG (reference sequence). The ends were cut back, 1 base at V and 7 bases at J, with 11 bases in the middle. Here the CDR3 DNA reads TGTGCCTGGAGTGCTCGTATAGCGCAGCCCCAGCATTTT. Translation gives CAWSARIAQPQHF.

CDR3 sequence (DNA): TGTGCCAACCGCCGGGACAGGGATGAAAAACTGTTTTTT. Its protein product is CANRRDRDEKLFF. The chain has TRBV2 and TRBJ1-4, with 9 bases identical to TRBD1. This CDR3 contains 13 residues. J lost 6 bases, V lost 10 bases, and 6 bases had no gene match. Germline CDR1 reads SNHLY; CDR2 reads FYNNEI.

This clone was seen a few times. The rearrangement uses TRBV5-1 and TRBJ2-2; 7 positions match TRBD1. Looked up from germline, CDR1 is SGHRS and CDR2 is YFSETQ. Trimming cost V 2 bases and J 4 bases; bases outside gene matches: 5. This CDR3 region has 15 residues. Here the CDR3 reads CASSFRTGVTGELFF. For the CDR3, the DNA is TGCGCCAGCAGCTTCCGGACAGGAGTCACCGGGGAGCTGTTTTTT.

The chain uses TRBV5-1 and TRBJ1-5; weak D call: TRBD1 (6 bases). This CDR3 has 14 amino acids. Looked up from germline, CDR1 is SGHRS and CDR2 is YFSETQ. Trimming removed 1 base at V and 5 bases at J, with 10 bases between. The CDR3 reads CASSLSGADQPQHF. The CDR3 bases are TGCGCCAGCAGCTTGTCAGGGGCAGATCAGCCCCAGCATTTT.

CDR3 sequence reads: CASSSSTGGRDTQYF. Here the CDR3 DNA reads TGTGCCAGCAGCTCGTCTACAGGGGGCCGGGATACGCAGTATTTT. The V gene is TRBV11-1, the J gene TRBJ2-3, with 9 bases aligning to TRBD1. The CDR3 is 15 amino acids. Germline CDR1 reads SGHAT; CDR2 reads FQDESV (reference sequence). The V gene end was trimmed by 4 bases and the J gene end by 6 bases; junction bases not matched to a gene: 8.

This sequence joins TRBV7-9 and TRBJ1-1; D might be TRBD1 (5 bases). The germline V and J ends were trimmed by 4 bases and 7 bases, with 13 bases remaining between them. The CDR3 extends over 13 amino acids. Looked up from germline, CDR1 is SEHNR and CDR2 is FQNEAQ (reference sequence). CDR3 loop: CASSSPQGVEAFF. CDR3 coding DNA: TGTGCCAGCAGCTCCCCACAAGGGGTTGAAGCTTTCTTT.

The genes are TRBV3-1 (or the pseudogene TRBV3-2) and TRBJ2-1, with 8 bases that match TRBD2. Germline V gene lookup returns CDR1 LGHDT and CDR2 YNNKEL (reference sequence). V trimming: 0 bases; J trimming: 1 base; junction bases outside the gene matches: 2. CDR3 length: 16 amino acids. CDR3 bases: TGTGCCAGCAGCCAAGAGACTAGCGTATCCTACAATGAGCAGTTCTTC. Protein product: CASSQETSVSYNEQFF.

This chain links TRBV5-1 with TRBJ2-7, with 9 bases lining up with TRBD2. CDR3 length equals 20 residues. The J segment lost 0 bases and the V segment lost 2 bases, leaving 18 bases of the junction unmatched. The germline gives CDR1 SGHRS, CDR2 YFSETQ. CDR3 DNA sequence: TGCGCCAGCAGCTTCCCTAGCGGGGCCCGAGAACCACTCAGCTCCTACGAGCAGTACTTC. Protein product: CASSFPSGAREPLSSYEQYF.

The sample holds a few counts of this clone. The chain has TRBV28 and TRBJ2-1; D is unresolved. Germline CDR1 is MDHEN and CDR2 is SYDVKM. CDR3 size: 13 residues. Trimming shortened V by 7 bases and J by 3 bases, and 10 bases separated the two germline ends. CDR3 nucleotides: TGTGCCAGCACTAAAAACCACTACAATGAGCAGTTCTTC. The encoded protein is CASTKNHYNEQFF.

A single count supports this clone. This chain connects TRBV29-1 to TRBJ1-1, with 7 bases identical to TRBD1. The CDR3 is 16 amino acids. Germline V lookup: CDR1 SQVTM, CDR2 ANQGSEA. Trimming removed 7 bases from V and 0 bases from J; junction bases left unmatched: 14. Written as DNA, the CDR3 is TGCAGCGGCAGGAAAACGATGGGACAGATGAACACTGAAGCTTTCTTT. It translates to CSGRKTMGQMNTEAFF.

The chain joins TRBV9 to TRBJ1-1; 9 bases fit TRBD1. In germline, CDR1 is SGDLS, CDR2 YYNGEE. The CDR3 length is 15 residues. The V and J ends lost 4 bases and 10 bases, in that order; junction bases with no gene match: 14. CDR3 sequence reads: CASSPRRDREGVAFF. For the CDR3, the DNA is TGTGCCAGCAGCCCGCGCCGGGACAGGGAAGGAGTAGCTTTCTTT. Using reference TRBV9 and TRBJ1-1 for the parts outside the CDR3, the full variable domain is DSGVTQTPKHLITATGQRVTLRCSPRSGDLSVYWYQQSLDQGLQFLIQYYNGEERAKGNILERFSAQQFPDLHSELNLSSLELGDSALYFCASSPRRDREGVAFFGQGTRLTVV.

This clone came up once. V gene TRBV20-1 combines with J gene TRBJ2-2; D perhaps matches TRBD2 (6 bases). CDR3 length: 15 residues. Trimming stripped 3 bases from V and 1 base from J, with 12 bases between. Germline values: CDR1 DFQATT, CDR2 SNEGSKA (reference sequence). CDR3 DNA: TGCAGTGCTAGTTCTGGGGGGATGAACACCGGGGAGCTGTTTTTT. Translated, it gives CSASSGGMNTGELFF.

The gene calls are TRBV24-1 and TRBJ2-1, with TRBD1 as a possible D gene (5 bases). CDR1 is KGHDR and CDR2 is SFDVKD in the germline V gene. The CDR3 has 14 residues. V was pared by 10 bases and J by 1 base, with 13 bases between. For the CDR3, the DNA is TGTGCCACATGGGCAGGGCGATCCTACAATGAGCAGTTCTTC. Translated, it gives CATWAGRSYNEQFF.

V is TRBV4-3 and J is TRBJ1-1; D ambiguous. V was pared by 0 bases and J by 5 bases, with 7 bases between. There are 13 residues in the CDR3. The germline V gene has CDR1 LGHNA and CDR2 YSLEER. Written as DNA, the CDR3 is TGCGCCAGCAGCCAAGAAGAGGGTACTGAAGCTTTCTTT. Protein product: CASSQEEGTEAFF.

As to this clone: Distinct nucleotide sequences in the sample also encode this CDR3. The chain carries TRBV9 and TRBJ2-7, with TRBD1 as a possible D gene (7 bases). CDR1 is SGDLS and CDR2 is YYNGEE in the germline V gene. The V end lost 0 bases, the J end lost 6 bases, and 13 bases lay between the germline ends. CDR3 length: 14 amino acids. This CDR3 reads CASSVGQGEAEQYF. The CDR3 DNA follows: TGTGCCAGCAGCGTAGGTCAGGGGGAGGCCGAGCAGTACTTC.

The chain joins TRBV5-1 to TRBJ1-1; no clear D gene. The V gene lost 5 bases and the J gene lost 0 bases, with 17 bases spanning the gap. The CDR3 spans 16 residues. Germline CDR1 and CDR2: SGHRS and YFSETQ. The CDR3 loop reads CASRVLIAAMNTEAFF. As DNA, the CDR3 is TGCGCCAGCAGAGTCTTAATTGCGGCGATGAACACTGAAGCTTTCTTT.

The J gene is TRBJ1-4, the V gene TRBV7-9; maybe TRBD1 (6 bases). CDR3 size: 15 residues. CDR1 SEHNR and CDR2 FQNEAQ come from the germline V gene (reference sequence). Deletions cut 3 bases from V and 5 bases from J, with 13 bases between. Written as DNA, the CDR3 is TGTGCCAGCAGCTTGCTTGGCAGGGGAAATGAAAAACTGTTTTTT. Translated: CASSLLGRGNEKLFF.

The chain is built from TRBV5-5 and TRBJ2-6; D may be TRBD1 (6 bases). The CDR3 has 16 residues. Germline CDR1 is SGHKS and CDR2 is YYEKEE (reference sequence). With 3 bases removed from V and 3 bases from J, the gap between germline ends came to 13 bases. The CDR3 here is CASSSDHRVGANVLTF. The CDR3, as DNA: TGTGCCAGCAGCTCGGATCACAGGGTTGGGGCCAACGTCCTGACTTTC.

This chain links TRBV27 with TRBJ2-7; TRBD1 matches at 7 bases. CDR1 MNHEY and CDR2 SMNVEV come from the germline V gene (reference sequence). V lost 5 bases and J lost 3; bases outside the gene matches: 7. CDR3 size: 14 residues. CDR3 residues: CASSADRVGYEQYF. CDR3 nucleotide sequence: TGTGCCAGCAGTGCTGACAGGGTGGGCTACGAGCAGTACTTC.

V is TRBV7-9 and J is TRBJ2-1; 10 positions match TRBD2. The V segment lost 4 bases and the J segment 1 base; nucleotides outside the gene matches: 7. CDR3 length: 17 residues. Germline V CDR1 and CDR2: SEHNR, FQNEAQ (reference sequence). The CDR3 nucleotides read TGTGCCAGCAGCTCTAGCGGGGGCCTGTATTCCTACAATGAGCAGTTCTTC. The encoded protein is CASSSSGGLYSYNEQFF.

The gene calls are TRBV12-3 or TRBV12-4 and TRBJ1-2; D unresolved. V was trimmed by 6 bases and J by 7 bases, leaving 9 bases between them. This CDR3 contains 11 residues. The CDR3 is CASRSPSGYTF. CDR3 nucleotides: TGTGCCAGCAGGTCCCCTTCTGGCTACACCTTC.

The J gene is TRBJ2-6, the V gene TRBV5-6, with a tentative D call TRBD1 (5 bases). Trimming removed 0 bases from V and 4 bases from J, with 8 bases in between. This CDR3 has 15 amino acids. The germline gives CDR1 SGHDT, CDR2 YYEEEE. The DNA for the CDR3 is TGTGCCAGCAGCTTGGGGCAGGGAGGGGCCAACGTCCTGACTTTC. Encoded protein: CASSLGQGGANVLTF.

The chain recombines TRBV19 with TRBJ1-1; TRBD1 aligns across 8 bases. V lost 5 bases to trimming and J lost 8 bases; unmatched junction nucleotides: 10. CDR3 length: 14 amino acids. CDR1 and CDR2 (germline): LNHDA, SQIVND (reference sequence). For the CDR3, the DNA is TGTGCCAGTAGTCGGTCCGTACAGGGGGGGGAAGCTTTCTTT. This encodes CASSRSVQGGEAFF.

V gene TRBV27 combines with J gene TRBJ2-3, with D perhaps matching TRBD1 (5 bases). The CDR3 has 14 amino acids. Trimming left V 5 bases short and J 3 bases short, with 12 bases between. Looked up from germline, CDR1 is MNHEY and CDR2 is SMNVEV (reference sequence). CDR3 region: CASSPGMATDTQYF. The CDR3 DNA is TGTGCCAGCAGTCCAGGGATGGCGACAGATACGCAGTATTTT.